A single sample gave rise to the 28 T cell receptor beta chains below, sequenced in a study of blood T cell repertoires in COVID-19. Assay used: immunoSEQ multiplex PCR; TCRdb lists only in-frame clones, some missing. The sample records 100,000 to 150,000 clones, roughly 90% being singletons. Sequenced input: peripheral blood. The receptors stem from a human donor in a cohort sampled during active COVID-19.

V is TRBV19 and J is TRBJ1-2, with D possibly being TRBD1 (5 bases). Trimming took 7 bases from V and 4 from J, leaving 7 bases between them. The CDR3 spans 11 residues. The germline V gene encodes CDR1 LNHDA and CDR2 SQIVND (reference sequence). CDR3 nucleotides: TGTGCCAGTAATAGGGGCTATGGCTACACCTTC. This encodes CASNRGYGYTF.

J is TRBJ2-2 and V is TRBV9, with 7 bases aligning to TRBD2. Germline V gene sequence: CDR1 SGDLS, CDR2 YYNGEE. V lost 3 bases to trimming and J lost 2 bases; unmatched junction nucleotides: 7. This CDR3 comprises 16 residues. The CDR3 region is CASSALGGFNTGELFF. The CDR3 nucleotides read TGTGCCAGCAGCGCTCTCGGGGGGTTTAACACCGGGGAGCTGTTTTTT.

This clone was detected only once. The CDR3 coding sequence is TGTGCCAGCTCCACAGGGCCCAGTACGAACACTGAAGCTTTCTTT. Its protein is CASSTGPSTNTEAFF. This chain joins TRBV5-5 and TRBJ1-1, with D possibly being TRBD1 (6 bases). V was trimmed by 7 bases and J by 1 base, leaving 17 bases between them. The CDR3 consists of 15 residues. CDR1 is SGHKS, CDR2 YYEKEE, per germline (reference sequence).

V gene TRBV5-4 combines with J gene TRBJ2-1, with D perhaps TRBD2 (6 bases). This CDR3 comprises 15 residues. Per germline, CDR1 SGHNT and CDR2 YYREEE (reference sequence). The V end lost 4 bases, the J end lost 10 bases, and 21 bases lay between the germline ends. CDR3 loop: CASSAPGLILFEQFF. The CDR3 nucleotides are TGTGCCAGCAGCGCACCGGGACTCATCCTTTTCGAGCAGTTCTTC.

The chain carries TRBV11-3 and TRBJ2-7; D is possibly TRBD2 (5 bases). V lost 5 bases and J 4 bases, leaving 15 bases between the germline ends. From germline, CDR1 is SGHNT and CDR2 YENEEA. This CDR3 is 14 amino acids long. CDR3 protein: CASSPQAGRYEQYF. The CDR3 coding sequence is TGTGCCAGCAGCCCCCAGGCGGGTAGATACGAGCAGTACTTC. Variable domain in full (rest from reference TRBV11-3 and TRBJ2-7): EAGVVQSPRYKIIEKKQPVAFWCNPISGHNTLYWYLQNLGQGPELLIRYENEEAVDDSQLPKDRFSAERLKGVDSTLKIQPAELGDSAVYLCASSPQAGRYEQYFGPGTRLTVT.

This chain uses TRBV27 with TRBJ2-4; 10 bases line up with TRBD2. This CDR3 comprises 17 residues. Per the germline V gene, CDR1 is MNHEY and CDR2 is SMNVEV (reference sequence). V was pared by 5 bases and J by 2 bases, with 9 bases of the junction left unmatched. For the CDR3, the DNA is TGTGCCAGCAGTCCTGGGACTAGCGCCTCATCCAAAAACATTCAGTACTTC. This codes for CASSPGTSASSKNIQYF.

The CDR3 DNA sequence: TGTGCCAGCAGTTCACCGGGACAGCAACACAATGAGCAGTTCTTC. Translating it yields CASSSPGQQHNEQFF. The chain has TRBV6-5 and TRBJ2-1, with 7 bases that match TRBD1. This CDR3 region has 15 residues. With 4 bases clipped from V and 5 bases from J, the junction kept 8 bases outside the gene matches. CDR1 MNHEY and CDR2 SVGAGI come from the germline V gene.

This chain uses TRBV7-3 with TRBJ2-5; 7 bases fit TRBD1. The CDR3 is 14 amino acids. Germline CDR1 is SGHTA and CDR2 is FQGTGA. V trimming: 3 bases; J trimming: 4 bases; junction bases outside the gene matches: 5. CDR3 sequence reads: CASSFPGQRETQYF. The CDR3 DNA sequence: TGTGCCAGCAGCTTCCCGGGACAGAGAGAGACCCAGTACTTC.

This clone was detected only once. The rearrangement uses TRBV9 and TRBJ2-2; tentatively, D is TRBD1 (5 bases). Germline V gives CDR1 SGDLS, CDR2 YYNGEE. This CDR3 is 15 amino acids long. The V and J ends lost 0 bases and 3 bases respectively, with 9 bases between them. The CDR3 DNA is TGTGCCAGCAGCGTAGTACAGGTGGACACCGGGGAGCTGTTTTTT. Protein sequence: CASSVVQVDTGELFF.

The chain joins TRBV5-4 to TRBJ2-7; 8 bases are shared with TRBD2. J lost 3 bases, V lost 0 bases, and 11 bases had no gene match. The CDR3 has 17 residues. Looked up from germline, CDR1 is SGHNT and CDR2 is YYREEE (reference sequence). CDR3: CASSLGTPFAGGYEQYF. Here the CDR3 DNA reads TGTGCCAGCAGCTTGGGCACACCCTTTGCGGGAGGCTACGAGCAGTACTTC. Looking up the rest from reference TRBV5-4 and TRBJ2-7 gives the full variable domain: ETGVTQSPTHLIKTRGQQVTLRCSSQSGHNTVSWYQQALGQGPQFIFQYYREEENGRGNFPPRFSGLQFPNYSSELNVNALELDDSALYLCASSLGTPFAGGYEQYFGPGTRLTVT.

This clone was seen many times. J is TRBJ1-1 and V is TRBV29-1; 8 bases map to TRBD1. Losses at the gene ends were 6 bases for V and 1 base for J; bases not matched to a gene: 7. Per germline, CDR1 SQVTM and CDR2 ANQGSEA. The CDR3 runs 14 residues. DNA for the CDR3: TGCAGCGTAGCTCAGGGGGCTGCGAACACTGAAGCTTTCTTT. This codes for CSVAQGAANTEAFF.

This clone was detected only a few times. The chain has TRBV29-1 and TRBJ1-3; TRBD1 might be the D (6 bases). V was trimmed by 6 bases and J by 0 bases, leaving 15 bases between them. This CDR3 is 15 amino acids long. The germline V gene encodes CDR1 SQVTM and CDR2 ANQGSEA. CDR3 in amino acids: CSVRQAASSGNTIYF. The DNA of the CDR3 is TGCAGCGTCCGACAGGCTGCATCCTCTGGAAACACCATATATTTT.

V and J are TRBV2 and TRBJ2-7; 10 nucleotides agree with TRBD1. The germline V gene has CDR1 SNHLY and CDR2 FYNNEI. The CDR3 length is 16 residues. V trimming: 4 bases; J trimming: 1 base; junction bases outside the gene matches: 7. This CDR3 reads CASSVGPGQGSYEQYF. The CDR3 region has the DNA TGTGCCAGCAGTGTTGGACCGGGACAGGGGTCCTACGAGCAGTACTTC. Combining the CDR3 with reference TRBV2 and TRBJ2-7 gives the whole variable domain EPEVTQTPSHQVTQMGQEVILRCVPISNHLYFYWYRQILGQKVEFLVSFYNNEISEKSEIFDDQFSVERPDGSNFTLKIRSTKLEDSAMYFCASSVGPGQGSYEQYFGPGTRLTVT.

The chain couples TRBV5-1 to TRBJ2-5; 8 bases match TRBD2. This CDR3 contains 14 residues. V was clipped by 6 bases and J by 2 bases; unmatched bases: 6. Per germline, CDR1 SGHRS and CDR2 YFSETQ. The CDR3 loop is CASTPTSAQETQYF. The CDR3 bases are TGCGCCAGCACCCCGACTAGCGCGCAAGAGACCCAGTACTTC.

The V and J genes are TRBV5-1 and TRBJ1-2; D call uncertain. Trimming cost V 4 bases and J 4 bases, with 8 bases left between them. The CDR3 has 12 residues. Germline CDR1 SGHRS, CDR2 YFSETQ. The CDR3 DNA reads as TGCGCCAGCAGCCAAACAAGCTATGGCTACACCTTC. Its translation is CASSQTSYGYTF.

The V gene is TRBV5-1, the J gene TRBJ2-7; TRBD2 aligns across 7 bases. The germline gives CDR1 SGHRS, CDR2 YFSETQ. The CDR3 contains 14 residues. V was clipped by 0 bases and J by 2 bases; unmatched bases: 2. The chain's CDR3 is CASSLGGGTYEQYF. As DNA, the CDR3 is TGCGCCAGCAGCTTGGGCGGGGGAACCTACGAGCAGTACTTC.

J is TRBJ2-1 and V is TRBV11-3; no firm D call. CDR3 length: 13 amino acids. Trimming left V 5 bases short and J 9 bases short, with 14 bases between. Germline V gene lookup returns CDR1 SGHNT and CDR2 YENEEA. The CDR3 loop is CASSRTAVSEQFF. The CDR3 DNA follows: TGTGCCAGCAGCCGTACCGCAGTAAGTGAGCAGTTCTTC.

DNA of the CDR3: TGTGCCAGCAGCTTAGAAAGCGGGAGTCGTGAGCAGTTCTTC. The encoded protein is CASSLESGSREQFF. The rearrangement links TRBV5-8 to TRBJ2-1; 8 bases align to TRBD2. V shed 2 bases and J 9 bases; nucleotides not matched to a gene: 7. This CDR3 is built from 14 residues. Germline assignment: CDR1 SGHTS and CDR2 YDEGEE.

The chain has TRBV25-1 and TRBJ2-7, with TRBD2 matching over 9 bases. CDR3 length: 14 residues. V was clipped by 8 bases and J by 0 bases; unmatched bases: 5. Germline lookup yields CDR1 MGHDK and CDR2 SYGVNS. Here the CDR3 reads CASGLAGVSYEQYF. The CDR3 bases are TGTGCCAGCGGGTTAGCGGGAGTCTCCTACGAGCAGTACTTC.

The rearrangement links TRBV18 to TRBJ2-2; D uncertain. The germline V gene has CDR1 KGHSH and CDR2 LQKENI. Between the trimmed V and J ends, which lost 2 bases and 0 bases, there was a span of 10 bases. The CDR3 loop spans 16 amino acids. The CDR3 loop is CASSPIQFSNTGELFF. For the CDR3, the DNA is TGTGCCAGCTCACCAATTCAATTTTCGAACACCGGGGAGCTGTTTTTT.

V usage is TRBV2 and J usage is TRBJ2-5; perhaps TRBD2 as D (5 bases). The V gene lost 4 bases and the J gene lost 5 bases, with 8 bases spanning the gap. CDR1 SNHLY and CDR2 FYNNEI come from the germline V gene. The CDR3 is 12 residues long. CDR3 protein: CASSAEGETQYF. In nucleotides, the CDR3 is TGTGCCAGCAGTGCCGAGGGTGAGACCCAGTACTTC.

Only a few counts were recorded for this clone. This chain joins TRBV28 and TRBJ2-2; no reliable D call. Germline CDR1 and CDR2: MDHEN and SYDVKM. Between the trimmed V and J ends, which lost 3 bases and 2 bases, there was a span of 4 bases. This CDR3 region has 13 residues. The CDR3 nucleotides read TGTGCCAGCAGTTTGGGCAACACCGGGGAGCTGTTTTTT. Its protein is CASSLGNTGELFF.

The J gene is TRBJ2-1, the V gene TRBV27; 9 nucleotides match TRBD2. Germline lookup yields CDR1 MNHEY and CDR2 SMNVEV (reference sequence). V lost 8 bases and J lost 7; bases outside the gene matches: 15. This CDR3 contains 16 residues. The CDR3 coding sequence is TGTGCCAGCGCTCTTTTACTAGCGGGCCGAGGGAATGAGCAGTTCTTC. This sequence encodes CASALLLAGRGNEQFF.

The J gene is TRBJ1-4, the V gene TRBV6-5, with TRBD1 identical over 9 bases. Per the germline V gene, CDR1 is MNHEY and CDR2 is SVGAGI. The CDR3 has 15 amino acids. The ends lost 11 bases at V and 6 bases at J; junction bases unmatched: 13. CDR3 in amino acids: CAVLRTGATYEKLFF. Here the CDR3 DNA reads TGTGCCGTACTAAGGACAGGGGCCACATATGAAAAACTGTTTTTT.

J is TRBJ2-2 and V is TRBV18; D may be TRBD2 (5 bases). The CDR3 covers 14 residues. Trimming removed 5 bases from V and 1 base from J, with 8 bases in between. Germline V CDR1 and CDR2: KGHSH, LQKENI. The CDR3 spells CASSGRQNTGELFF. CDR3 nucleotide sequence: TGTGCCAGCTCAGGGAGACAGAACACCGGGGAGCTGTTTTTT.

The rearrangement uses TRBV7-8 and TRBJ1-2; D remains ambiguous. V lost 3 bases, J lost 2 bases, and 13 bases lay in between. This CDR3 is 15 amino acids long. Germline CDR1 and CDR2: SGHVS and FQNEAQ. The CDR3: CASSLTPPLNYGYTF. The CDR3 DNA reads TGTGCCAGCAGCTTGACACCTCCGTTAAACTATGGCTACACCTTC. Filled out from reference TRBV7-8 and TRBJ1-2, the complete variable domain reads GAGVSQSPRYKVAKRGQDVALRCDPISGHVSLFWYQQALGQGPEFLTYFQNEAQLDKSGLPSDRFFAERPEGSVSTLKIQRTQQEDSAVYLCASSLTPPLNYGYTFGSGTRLTVV.

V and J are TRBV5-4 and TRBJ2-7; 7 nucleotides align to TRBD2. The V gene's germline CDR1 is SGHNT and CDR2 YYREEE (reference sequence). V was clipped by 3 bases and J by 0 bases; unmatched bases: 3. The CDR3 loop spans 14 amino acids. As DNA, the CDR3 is TGTGCCAGCAGCTGGGACTATTACTCCTACGAGCAGTACTTC. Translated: CASSWDYYSYEQYF.

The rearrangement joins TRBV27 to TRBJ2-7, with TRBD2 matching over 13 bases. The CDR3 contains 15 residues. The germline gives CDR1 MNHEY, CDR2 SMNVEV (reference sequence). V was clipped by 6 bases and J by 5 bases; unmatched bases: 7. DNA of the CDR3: TGTGCCAGCAGGGACGGGACTAGCGGGATCAACGAGCAGTACTTC. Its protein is CASRDGTSGINEQYF.